The 20 T cell receptor beta chains below come from one sample, sequenced in a study of Graves' ophthalmopathy and Graves' hyperthyroidism. RNA served as the template for amplifying TCR beta CDR3 regions. HTBI primers primed a first-round RT-PCR, and a second-round multiplex PCR followed. TCRdb redid the calling of the multiplex PCR reads with MiXCR, one entry per CDR3 protein. The sample lists roughly 410,000 distinct CDR3 sequences, approximately 15% occurring once. Material: peripheral blood. Receptor source: a woman aged 18-35 years with stable Graves' hyperthyroidism.

This clonotype was seen more than once but under ten times. Likely a read error: the CDR3 ends without its conserved phenylalanine or tryptophan. This chain uses TRBV19 with TRBJ1-2; D may be TRBD1 (5 bases). The CDR3 is 12 amino acids. The V and J ends lost 3 bases and 10 bases respectively, with 12 bases between them. The V gene's germline CDR1 is LNHDA and CDR2 SQIVND (reference sequence). CDR3 amino acids: CASSMGAGYYTL. CDR3 DNA sequence: TGTGCCAGTAGTATGGGCGCAGGGTACTACACCCTC.

The J gene is TRBJ1-4, the V gene TRBV19; perhaps TRBD1 as D (6 bases). V lost 7 bases and J 8 bases, leaving 17 bases between the germline ends. CDR1 is LNHDA, CDR2 SQIVND, per germline (reference sequence). The CDR3 consists of 14 residues. The CDR3 DNA reads TGTGCCAGTACCCAGGGGCATCCCCAGGAAAAACTGTTTTTT. It is translated as CASTQGHPQEKLFF. Looking up the rest from reference TRBV19 and TRBJ1-4 gives the full variable domain: DGGITQSPKYLFRKEGQNVTLSCEQNLNHDAMYWYRQDPGQGLRLIYYSQIVNDFQKGDIAEGYSVSREKKESFPLTVTSAQKNPTAFYLCASTQGHPQEKLFFGSGTQLSVL.

This clonotype was counted ten times or more. The V call is TRBV5-1, the J call TRBJ2-7, with D perhaps TRBD1 (6 bases). V dropped 2 bases and J dropped 6 bases, with 15 bases sitting between them. The CDR3 extends over 14 amino acids. The germline V gene has CDR1 SGHRS and CDR2 YFSETQ. The CDR3 is CASSFRQGQAEQYF. The CDR3 DNA is TGCGCCAGCAGCTTTAGGCAGGGGCAGGCCGAGCAGTACTTC. Complete variable domain (other parts from reference TRBV5-1 and TRBJ2-7): KAGVTQTPRYLIKTRGQQVTLSCSPISGHRSVSWYQQTPGQGLQFLFEYFSETQRNKGNFPGRFSGRQFSNSRSEMNVSTLELGDSALYLCASSFRQGQAEQYFGPGTRLTVT.

A remark on this clonotype: At one of its ends the junction is not consistent with the germline gene, which may arise from a read error. The chain carries TRBV6-5 and TRBJ1-1; D remains unclear. In germline, CDR1 is MNHEY, CDR2 SVGAGI. This CDR3 is 13 amino acids long. The CDR3 sequence is CASSSMGNTEACF. CDR3 DNA sequence: TGTGCCAGCAGTTCTATGGGAAACACTGAAGCTTGCTTT.

This clonotype was recorded a few times. The V and J genes are TRBV27 and TRBJ2-5; the D gene is possibly TRBD2 (6 bases). CDR1 is MNHEY, CDR2 SMNVEV, per germline (reference sequence). Trimming removed 1 base from V and 2 bases from J, with 14 bases in between. The CDR3 loop spans 16 amino acids. In DNA form, the CDR3 reads TGTGCCAGCAGTTTATTTTCGGGAGTAGGGCAAGAGACCCAGTACTTC. Its translation: CASSLFSGVGQETQYF.

This clonotype was observed a few times. The CDR3 is CASSLERLDPRAKNIQYF. The CDR3, as DNA: TGTGCCAGCAGCTTAGAGCGGCTGGACCCTCGGGCCAAAAACATTCAGTACTTC. This chain joins TRBV7-8 and TRBJ2-4; a weak D match, TRBD2 (5 bases). CDR1 and CDR2 from the germline V gene are SGHVS and FQNEAQ. The CDR3 extends over 18 amino acids. V was shortened by 1 base and J by 1 base, with 17 bases between the two germline ends.

This clonotype has a single count. The junction and the germline gene differ at one end; a read error may be behind it. V is TRBV12-3 or TRBV12-4 and J is TRBJ1-2; D possibly corresponds to TRBD1 (5 bases). The CDR3 spans 13 residues. Written as DNA, the CDR3 is TGTGCCAGCAGTTTGTCAAGTGGGGCAGGGTTAGAGTTC. Protein sequence: CASSLSSGAGLEF.

The V gene is TRBV12-3 or TRBV12-4, the J gene TRBJ1-5, with TRBD1 identical over 8 bases. J gave up 5 bases and V 6 bases, and 6 bases lay outside the gene matches. There are 14 residues in the CDR3. The CDR3 loop reads CASSRSTGDQPQHF. The CDR3 DNA is TGTGCCAGCAGCCGTTCGACAGGGGATCAGCCCCAGCATTTT.

This clonotype was seen at least ten times. V usage is TRBV29-1 and J usage is TRBJ2-7; 7 bases match TRBD1. The CDR3 is 13 amino acids. The junction had 9 bases not matched to a gene; V was cut back by 6 bases and J by 4 bases. CDR1 and CDR2 (germline): SQVTM, ANQGSEA. The CDR3 reads CSVPTGNGYEQYF. In DNA form, the CDR3 reads TGCAGCGTCCCGACAGGGAATGGGTACGAGCAGTACTTC.

This clonotype has at least ten counts. V gene TRBV3-1 combines with J gene TRBJ2-5, with TRBD2 matching 7 bases. The CDR3 is 14 amino acids. CDR1 and CDR2 (germline): LGHDT, YNNKEL (reference sequence). Trimming at V came to 8 bases and at J to 2 bases, leaving 8 bases not matched to a gene. CDR3 nucleotide sequence: TGTGCCAGCGCGCCGGGGGGTGATCAAGAGACCCAGTACTTC. Translating gives CASAPGGDQETQYF.

This clonotype was counted ten times or more. J is TRBJ2-2 and V is TRBV6-5, with 8 bases identical to TRBD2. This CDR3 is built from 14 residues. The germline gives CDR1 MNHEY, CDR2 SVGAGI. With 3 bases clipped from V and 8 bases from J, the junction kept 5 bases outside the gene matches. For the CDR3, the DNA is TGTGCCAGCAGTTATATAGCGGGGACTGGGGAGCTGTTTTTT. Translating it yields CASSYIAGTGELFF.

This clonotype was seen ten or more times. The chain joins TRBV12-3 or TRBV12-4 to TRBJ1-2; 9 nucleotides agree with TRBD1. The CDR3 totals 15 residues. The J segment lost 7 bases and the V segment lost 3 bases, leaving 9 bases of the junction unmatched. The CDR3 here is CASSFRGQGFGGYTF. Written as DNA, the CDR3 is TGTGCCAGCAGTTTCAGGGGACAGGGATTCGGTGGCTACACCTTC.

The V call is TRBV20-1, the J call TRBJ2-1; 12 positions agree with TRBD2. The CDR3 consists of 14 residues. V gave up 5 bases and J gave up 5 bases; unmatched junction bases: 4. CDR1 and CDR2 from the germline V gene are DFQATT and SNEGSKA (reference sequence). The CDR3 nucleotides are TGCAGTGCTCTAGCGGGGGGGCCCCACAATGAGCAGTTCTTC. Protein product: CSALAGGPHNEQFF.

This clonotype appeared many times. The genes are TRBV27 and TRBJ1-1; D not certain. V lost 5 bases and J lost 4, with 14 bases in between. CDR3 length: 14 residues. The V gene's germline CDR1 is MNHEY and CDR2 SMNVEV (reference sequence). CDR3 protein: CASSPSVPSTEAFF. CDR3 in DNA: TGTGCCAGCAGTCCCTCCGTCCCGTCCACTGAAGCTTTCTTT.

The chain uses TRBV19 and TRBJ1-5; TRBD1 matches 10 bases. This CDR3 contains 15 residues. Germline lookup yields CDR1 LNHDA and CDR2 SQIVND (reference sequence). Trimming removed 8 bases from V and 6 bases from J; junction bases left unmatched: 10. Here the CDR3 reads CASAPAGDRGQPQHF. CDR3 DNA: TGTGCCAGTGCGCCGGCGGGGGACAGGGGTCAGCCCCAGCATTTT.

Concerning this clonotype: The CDR3 does not close with the conserved phenylalanine or tryptophan, likely indicating a read error. CDR3 region: CAIGGRQVSGNTIYY. CDR3 DNA: TGTGCCATCGGGGGAAGGCAGGTCTCTGGAAACACCATATATTAT. The gene calls are TRBV10-3 and TRBJ1-3; D is possibly TRBD1 (5 bases). CDR3 length equals 15 residues. Germline loops: CDR1 ENHRY, CDR2 SYGVKD. Between the trimmed V and J ends, which lost 8 bases and 0 bases, there was a span of 14 bases.

This clonotype was counted at least ten times. This rearrangement joins TRBV12-3 or TRBV12-4 to TRBJ1-1; no firm D call. V lost 6 bases, J lost 9 bases, and 17 bases lay in between. The CDR3 has 13 amino acids. The CDR3 DNA is TGTGCCAGCAGCCCCTCGTCGACGGTCCAAGCTTTCTTT. Residues: CASSPSSTVQAFF.

This clonotype was recorded at least ten times. The chain carries TRBV19 and TRBJ1-1; 7 nucleotides line up with TRBD1. The CDR3 spans 15 residues. The germline V gene encodes CDR1 LNHDA and CDR2 SQIVND (reference sequence). V gave up 5 bases and J gave up 0 bases; unmatched junction bases: 6. The CDR3 loop reads CASSPGGKMNTEAFF. CDR3 sequence (DNA): TGTGCCAGTAGTCCAGGGGGGAAGATGAACACTGAAGCTTTCTTT.

J is TRBJ2-3 and V is TRBV7-2; the D gene is possibly TRBD1 (6 bases). The CDR3 is 14 amino acids. Trimming removed 5 bases from V and 6 bases from J, with 15 bases in between. CDR1 and CDR2 (germline): SGHTA, FQGNSA. The CDR3: CASSAYTGSDTQYF. CDR3 DNA: TGTGCCAGCAGCGCGTATACAGGGAGTGATACGCAGTATTTT. Drawing the rest from reference TRBV7-2 and TRBJ2-3, the complete variable domain is GAGVSQSPSNKVTEKGKDVELRCDPISGHTALYWYRQSLGQGLEFLIYFQGNSAPDKSGLPSDRFSAERTGGSVSTLTIQRTQQEDSAVYLCASSAYTGSDTQYFGPGTRLTVL.

The genes are TRBV6-1 and TRBJ1-3; tentatively, D is TRBD1 (5 bases). With 6 bases removed from V and 0 bases from J, the gap between germline ends came to 12 bases. CDR3 size: 15 residues. CDR1 and CDR2 from the germline V gene are MNHNS and SASEGT. The CDR3 nucleotides read TGTGCCAGCAGACTGGGACGTTACTCTGGAAACACCATATATTTT. Protein sequence: CASRLGRYSGNTIYF.